The source of this TCR beta chain is a study of T cell repertoires in cytomegalovirus infection. The overall study: It was the public TCR beta signatures that indicated both CMV infection and matching HLA type. Study conclusions and caveats: HLA-C-restricted, CMV-specific TCR beta clonotypes were dominant ex vivo.

TCRdb reprocessed the reads via MiXCR and lists one record per CDR3 protein. The data hold fewer than 1,000,000 distinct CDR3 sequences, with 31% observed a single time. Turning to this clonotype: The antigen remains undetermined. Being one base from a much bigger clone, this may be a read error.

This TCR came from a human donor in good health (CMV status not recorded). Some clones in this sample may be carry-over from other donors' samples. Sequenced here: cultured CD8+ T cells from PBMCs, sampled from culture after CMV antigen stimulation.

The CDR3: CASSYKGTEAFF. CDR3 coding DNA: TGTGCCAGCAGTTACAAGGGCACTGAAGCTTTCTTT. V is TRBV6-5 and J is TRBJ1-1; D call uncertain. V dropped 2 bases and J dropped 4 bases, with 5 bases sitting between them. CDR1 and CDR2 (germline): MNHEY, SVGAGI. The CDR3 covers 12 residues.